One T cell receptor beta chain is described in this entry. Regarding time point: newly diagnosed GD, antithyroid drugs for less than 3 months. Extracted PBMC RNA gave rise to the TCR library. Construction of the TCR beta libraries employed iRepertoire HTBI primers in conjunction with Arm-PCR of CDR3 regions. From the multiplex PCR reads, TCRdb called clonotypes with MiXCR, one entry per CDR3 protein. The table shows roughly 410,000 distinct CDR3 sequences, with 15% occurring only once. These data belong to a study of regulatory T cells in long-lasting Graves disease. Study-wide context: The antithyroid drugs taken by newly diagnosed Graves' patients had been used for under 3 months.

The data were also submitted as part of a second study, on T cells in Graves' hyperthyroidism and ophthalmopathy.

This TCR was recovered from a woman aged 40 to 50 with Graves disease. The sequenced sample was peripheral blood mononuclear cells (PBMCs), obtained at new diagnosis, from a patient treated with antithyroid drugs.

The CDR3 DNA sequence: TGTGCCAGCAGTTATTCGAACGGGGCTGATACGCAGTATTTT. It specifies CASSYSNGADTQYF. This sequence joins TRBV6-2 or TRBV6-3 and TRBJ2-3; perhaps D is TRBD1 or TRBD2 (5 bases each). The germline gives CDR1 MNHEY, CDR2 SVGEGT. Trimming left V 3 bases short and J 6 bases short, with 13 bases between. The CDR3 length is 14 residues.